This TCR beta chain was retrieved from a study of graft-versus-host responses after intestinal transplantation. Study information: Among the recipients, all got anti-thymocyte globulin induction and then tacrolimus and steroids for around 3 years.

Germline-derived CDR1 and CDR2 are MNHEY and SVGAGI. The CDR3 totals 14 residues. The germline V and J ends were trimmed by 8 bases and 4 bases, with 14 bases remaining between them. Study-level findings and limits: Within the allografts of patients who had graft-donor T cell macrochimerism, graft-versus-host to host-versus-graft clonal ratios were high.

For this clone: The antigen remains unidentified.

The table came from immunoSEQ multiplex PCR; TCRdb's copy has only in-frame clones and leaves some out. Among around 96,000 clones, roughly nine tenths were seen once, and the ten largest hold around 0.17%. This receptor was obtained from a human donor who received an intestinal transplant. This sequence joins TRBV6-5 and TRBJ2-2; D perhaps matches TRBD1 (6 bases). This material consisted of unstimulated CD4+ T cells sorted from spleen or lymph node cells, taken before intestinal transplant. CDR3 nucleotides: TGTGCCAGCTCCAGGACAGAGCGCACCGGGGAGCTGTTTTTT. Protein product: CASSRTERTGELFF.